The 2 T cell receptor beta chains reported below all come from one sample, sequenced in a study of blood T cell repertoires in COVID-19. Sequencing was performed with immunoSEQ multiplex PCR; in TCRdb, only in-frame clones are kept and a portion is missing. Here the sample spans hundreds of thousands of clones, just over 85% being singletons. Sequences were obtained from peripheral blood. The receptors shown here come from an elderly man with acute or convalescent COVID-19.

The gene calls are TRBV5-1 and TRBJ2-3, with 9 positions matching TRBD2. The CDR3 contains 16 residues. Germline assignment: CDR1 SGHRS and CDR2 YFSETQ. V shed 6 bases and J 0 bases; nucleotides not matched to a gene: 8. The CDR3 bases are TGCGCCAGCACGGAAATTAGCGGGGGTAGCACAGATACGCAGTATTTT. It translates to CASTEISGGSTDTQYF.

This chain connects TRBV7-9 to TRBJ1-3; 7 bases fit TRBD1. Germline V gene lookup returns CDR1 SEHNR and CDR2 FQNEAQ (reference sequence). This CDR3 comprises 16 residues. The trim removed 1 base at V and 2 bases at J, leaving 5 bases unmatched. The CDR3 nucleotides are TGTGCCAGCAGCTTAGTCCCCAGGGGGGCTGGAAACACCATATATTTT. It specifies CASSLVPRGAGNTIYF.